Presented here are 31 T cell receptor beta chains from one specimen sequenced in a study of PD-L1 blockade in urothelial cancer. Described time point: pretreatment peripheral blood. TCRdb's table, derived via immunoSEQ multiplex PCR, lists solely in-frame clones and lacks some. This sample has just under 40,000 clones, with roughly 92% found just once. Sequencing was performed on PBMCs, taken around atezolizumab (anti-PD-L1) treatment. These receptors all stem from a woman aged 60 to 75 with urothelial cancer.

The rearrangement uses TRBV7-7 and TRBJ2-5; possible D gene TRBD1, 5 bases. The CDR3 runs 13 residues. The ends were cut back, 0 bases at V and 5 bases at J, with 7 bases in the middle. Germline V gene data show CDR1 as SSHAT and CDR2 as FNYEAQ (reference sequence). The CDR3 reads CASSLAQAETQYF. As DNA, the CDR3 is TGTGCCAGCAGCTTAGCACAGGCGGAGACCCAGTACTTC.

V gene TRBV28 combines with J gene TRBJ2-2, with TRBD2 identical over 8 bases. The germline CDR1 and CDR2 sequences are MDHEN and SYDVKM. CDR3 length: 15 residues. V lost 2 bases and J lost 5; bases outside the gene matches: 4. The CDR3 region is CASSLSGRRTGELFF. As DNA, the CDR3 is TGTGCCAGCAGTTTAAGCGGGAGACGGACCGGGGAGCTGTTTTTT.

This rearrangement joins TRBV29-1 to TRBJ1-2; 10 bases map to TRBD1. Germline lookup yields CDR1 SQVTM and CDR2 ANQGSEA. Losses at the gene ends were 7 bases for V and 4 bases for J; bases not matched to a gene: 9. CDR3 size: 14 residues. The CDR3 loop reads CSALTGGEGYGYTF. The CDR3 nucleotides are TGCAGCGCCCTGACAGGGGGCGAGGGCTATGGCTACACCTTC. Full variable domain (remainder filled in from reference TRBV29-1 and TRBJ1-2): SAVISQKPSRDICQRGTSLTIQCQVDSQVTMMFWYRQQPGQSLTLIATANQGSEATYESGFVIDKFPISRPNLTFSTLTVSNMSPEDSSIYLCSALTGGEGYGYTFGSGTRLTVV.

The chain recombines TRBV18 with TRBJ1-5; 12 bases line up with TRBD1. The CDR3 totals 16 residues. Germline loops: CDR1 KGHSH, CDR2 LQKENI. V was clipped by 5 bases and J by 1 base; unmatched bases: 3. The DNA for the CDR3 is TGTGCCAGCTCAACGGGGACAGGGGGCAGCAATCAGCCCCAGCATTTT. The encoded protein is CASSTGTGGSNQPQHF.

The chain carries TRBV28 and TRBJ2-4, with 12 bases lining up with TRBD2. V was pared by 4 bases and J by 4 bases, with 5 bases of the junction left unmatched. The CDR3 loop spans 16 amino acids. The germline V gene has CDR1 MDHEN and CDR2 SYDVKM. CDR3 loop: CASSSLTSGSKNIQYF. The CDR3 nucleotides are TGTGCCAGCAGTTCTCTGACTAGCGGGAGTAAAAACATTCAGTACTTC.

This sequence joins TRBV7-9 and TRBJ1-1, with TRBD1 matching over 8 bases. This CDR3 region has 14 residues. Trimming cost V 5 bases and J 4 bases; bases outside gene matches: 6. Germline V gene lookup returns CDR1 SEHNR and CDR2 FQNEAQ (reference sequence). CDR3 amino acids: CASSPTGGGTEAFF. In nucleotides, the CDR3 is TGTGCCAGCAGCCCCACAGGGGGAGGCACTGAAGCTTTCTTT.

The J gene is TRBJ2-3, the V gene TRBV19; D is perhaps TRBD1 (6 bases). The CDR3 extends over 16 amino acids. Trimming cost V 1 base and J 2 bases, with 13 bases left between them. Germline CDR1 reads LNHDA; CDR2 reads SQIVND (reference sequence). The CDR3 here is CASSIAPGHPTDTQYF. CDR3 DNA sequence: TGTGCCAGTAGTATAGCCCCGGGACACCCCACAGATACGCAGTATTTT.

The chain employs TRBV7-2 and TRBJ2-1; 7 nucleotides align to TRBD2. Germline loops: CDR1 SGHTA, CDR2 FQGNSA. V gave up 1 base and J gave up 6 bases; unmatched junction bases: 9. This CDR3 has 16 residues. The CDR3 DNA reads TGTGCCAGCAGCTTAGTGGGGGGGAGCGCGGGCAATGAGCAGTTCTTC. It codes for CASSLVGGSAGNEQFF.

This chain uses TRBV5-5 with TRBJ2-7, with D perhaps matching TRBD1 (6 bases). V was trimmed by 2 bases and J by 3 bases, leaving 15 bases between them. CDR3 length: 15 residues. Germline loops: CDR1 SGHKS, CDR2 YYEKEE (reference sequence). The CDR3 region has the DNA TGTGCCAGCAGCTTTCGGGACACGACTTTCTACGAGCAGTACTTC. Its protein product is CASSFRDTTFYEQYF.

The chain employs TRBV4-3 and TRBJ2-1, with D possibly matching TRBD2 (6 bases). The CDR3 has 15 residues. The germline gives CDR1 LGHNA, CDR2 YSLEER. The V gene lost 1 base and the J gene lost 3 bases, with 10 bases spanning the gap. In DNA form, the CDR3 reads TGCGCCAGCAGCCAAGGGGCTAGCGACTACAATGAGCAGTTCTTC. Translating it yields CASSQGASDYNEQFF.

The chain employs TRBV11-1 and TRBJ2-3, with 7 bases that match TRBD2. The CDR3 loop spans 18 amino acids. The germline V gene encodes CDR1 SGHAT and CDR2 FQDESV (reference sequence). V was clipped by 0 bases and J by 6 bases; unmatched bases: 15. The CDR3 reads CASSLARVASGGKDTQYF. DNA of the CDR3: TGTGCCAGCAGCTTAGCGCGTGTGGCTAGCGGAGGGAAGGATACGCAGTATTTT.

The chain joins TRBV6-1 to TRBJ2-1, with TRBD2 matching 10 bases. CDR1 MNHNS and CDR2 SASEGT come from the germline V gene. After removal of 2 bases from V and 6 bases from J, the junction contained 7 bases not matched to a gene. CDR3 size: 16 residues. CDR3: CASSEPWTSGFNEQFF. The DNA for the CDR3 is TGTGCCAGCAGTGAACCGTGGACTAGCGGTTTCAATGAGCAGTTCTTC.

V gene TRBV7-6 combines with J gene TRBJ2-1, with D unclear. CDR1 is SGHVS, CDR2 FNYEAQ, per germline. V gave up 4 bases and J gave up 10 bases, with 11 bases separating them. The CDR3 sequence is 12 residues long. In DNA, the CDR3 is TGTGCCAGCAGCTACCGGAGCGAGGAGCAGTTCTTC. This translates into CASSYRSEEQFF.

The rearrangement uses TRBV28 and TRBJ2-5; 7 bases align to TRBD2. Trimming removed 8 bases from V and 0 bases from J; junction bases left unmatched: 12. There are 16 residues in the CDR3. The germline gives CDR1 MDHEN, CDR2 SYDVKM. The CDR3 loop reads CASRQAGTTYQETQYF. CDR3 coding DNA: TGTGCCAGCCGACAAGCCGGGACTACTTACCAAGAGACCCAGTACTTC.

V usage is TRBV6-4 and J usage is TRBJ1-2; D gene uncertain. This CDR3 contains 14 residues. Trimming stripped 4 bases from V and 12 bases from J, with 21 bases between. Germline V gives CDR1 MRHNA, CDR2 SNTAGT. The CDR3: CASSGGNRNVSDTF. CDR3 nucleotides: TGTGCCAGCAGTGGCGGAAATAGAAATGTCTCCGACACCTTC.

The CDR3 is CASSQELTSGIPDTQYF. The DNA of the CDR3 is TGTGCCAGCAGCCAAGAGTTAACTAGTGGTATTCCGGATACGCAGTATTTT. This sequence joins TRBV14 and TRBJ2-3; possible D gene TRBD2, 5 bases. CDR1 and CDR2 from the germline V gene are SGHDN and FVKESK. CDR3 length equals 17 residues. V dropped 0 bases and J dropped 6 bases, with 19 bases sitting between them. The variable domain in full, with the rest retrieved from reference TRBV14 and TRBJ2-3, is EAGVTQFPSHSVIEKGQTVTLRCDPISGHDNLYWYRRVMGKEIKFLLHFVKESKQDESGMPNNRFLAERTGGTYSTLKVQPAELEDSGVYFCASSQELTSGIPDTQYFGPGTRLTVL.

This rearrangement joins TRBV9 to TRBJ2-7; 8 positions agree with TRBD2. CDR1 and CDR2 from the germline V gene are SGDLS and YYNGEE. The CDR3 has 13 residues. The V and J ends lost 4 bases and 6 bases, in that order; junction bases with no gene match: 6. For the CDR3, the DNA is TGTGCCAGCAGCAAGTGGACTAGCTCCGAGCAGTACTTC. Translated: CASSKWTSSEQYF.

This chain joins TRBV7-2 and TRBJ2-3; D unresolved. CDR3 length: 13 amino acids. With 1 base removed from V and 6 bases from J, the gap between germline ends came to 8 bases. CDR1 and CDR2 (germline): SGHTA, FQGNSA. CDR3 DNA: TGTGCCAGCAGCTTAGTGTCGTCGGATACGCAGTATTTT. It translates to CASSLVSSDTQYF.

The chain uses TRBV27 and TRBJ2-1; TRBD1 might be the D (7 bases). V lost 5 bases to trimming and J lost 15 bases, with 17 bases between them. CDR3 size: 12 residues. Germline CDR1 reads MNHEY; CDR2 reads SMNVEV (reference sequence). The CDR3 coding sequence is TGTGCCAGCAGTGCCTTTCAGGGGGGCCTGTTCTTC. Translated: CASSAFQGGLFF.

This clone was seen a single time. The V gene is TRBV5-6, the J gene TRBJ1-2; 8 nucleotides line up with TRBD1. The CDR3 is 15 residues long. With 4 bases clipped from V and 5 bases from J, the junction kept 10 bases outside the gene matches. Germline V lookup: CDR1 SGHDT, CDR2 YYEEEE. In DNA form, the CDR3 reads TGTGCCAGCAGCAGCCGACAGGGGCACCGGTATGGCTACACCTTC. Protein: CASSSRQGHRYGYTF.

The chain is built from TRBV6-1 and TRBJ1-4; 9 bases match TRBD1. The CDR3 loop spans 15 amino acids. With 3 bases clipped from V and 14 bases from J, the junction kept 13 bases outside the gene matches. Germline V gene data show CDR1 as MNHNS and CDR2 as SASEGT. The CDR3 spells CASSDGGQGKKRLFF. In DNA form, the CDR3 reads TGTGCCAGCAGTGATGGAGGACAGGGGAAGAAAAGGCTGTTTTTT.

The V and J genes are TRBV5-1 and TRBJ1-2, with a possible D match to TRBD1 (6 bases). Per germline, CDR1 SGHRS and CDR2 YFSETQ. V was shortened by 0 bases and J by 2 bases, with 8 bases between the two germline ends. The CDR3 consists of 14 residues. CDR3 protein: CASSLGGLNYGYTF. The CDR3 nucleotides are TGCGCCAGCAGCTTGGGGGGGCTCAACTATGGCTACACCTTC.

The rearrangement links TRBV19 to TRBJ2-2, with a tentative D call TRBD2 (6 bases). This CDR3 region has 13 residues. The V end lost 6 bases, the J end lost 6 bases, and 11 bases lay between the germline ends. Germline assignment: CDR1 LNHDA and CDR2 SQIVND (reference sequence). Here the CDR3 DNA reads TGTGCCAGTAGGACGGGACTTTCCGGGGAGCTGTTTTTT. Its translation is CASRTGLSGELFF.

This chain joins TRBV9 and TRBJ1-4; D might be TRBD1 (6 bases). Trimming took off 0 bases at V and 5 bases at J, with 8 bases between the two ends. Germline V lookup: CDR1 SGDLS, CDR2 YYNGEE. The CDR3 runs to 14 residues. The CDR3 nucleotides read TGTGCCAGCAGCGTAGGGACAGTAAATGAAAAACTGTTTTTT. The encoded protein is CASSVGTVNEKLFF.

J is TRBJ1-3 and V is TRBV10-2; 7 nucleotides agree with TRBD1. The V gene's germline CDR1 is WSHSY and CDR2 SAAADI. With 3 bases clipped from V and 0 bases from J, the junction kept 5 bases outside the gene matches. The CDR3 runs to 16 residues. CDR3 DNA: TGCGCCAGCAGTGACCCAGGGGGAAGCTCTGGAAACACCATATATTTT. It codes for CASSDPGGSSGNTIYF.

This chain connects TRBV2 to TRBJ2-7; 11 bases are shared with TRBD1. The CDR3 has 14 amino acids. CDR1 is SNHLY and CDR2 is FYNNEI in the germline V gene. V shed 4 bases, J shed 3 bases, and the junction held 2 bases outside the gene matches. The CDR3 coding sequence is TGTGCCAGCAGTGTAGGGACAGGGGGCTACGAGCAGTACTTC. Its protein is CASSVGTGGYEQYF.

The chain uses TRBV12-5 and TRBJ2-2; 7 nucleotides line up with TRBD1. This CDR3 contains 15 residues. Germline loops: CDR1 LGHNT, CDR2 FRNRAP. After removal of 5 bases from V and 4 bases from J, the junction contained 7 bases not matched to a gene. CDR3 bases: TGTGCTAGTGGTCCCGGACAGGTCTTCACCGGGGAGCTGTTTTTT. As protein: CASGPGQVFTGELFF. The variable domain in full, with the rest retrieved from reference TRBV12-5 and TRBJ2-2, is DARVTQTPRHKVTEMGQEVTMRCQPILGHNTVFWYRQTMMQGLELLAYFRNRAPLDDSGMPKDRFSAEMPDATLATLKIQPSEPRDSAVYFCASGPGQVFTGELFFGEGSRLTVL.

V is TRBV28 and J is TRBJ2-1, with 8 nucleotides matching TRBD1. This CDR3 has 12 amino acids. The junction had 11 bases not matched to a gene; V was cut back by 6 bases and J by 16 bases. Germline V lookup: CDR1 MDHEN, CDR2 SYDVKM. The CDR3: CASRSGGRDSFF. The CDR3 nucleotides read TGTGCCAGCAGGTCAGGGGGCAGAGACTCTTTCTTC.

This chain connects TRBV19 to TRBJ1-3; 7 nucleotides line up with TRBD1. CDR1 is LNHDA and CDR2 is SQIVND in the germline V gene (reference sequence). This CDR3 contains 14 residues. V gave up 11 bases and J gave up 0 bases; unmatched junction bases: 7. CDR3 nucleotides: TGTGCCGCAGGGGGATGGGTCTCTGGAAACACCATATATTTT. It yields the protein CAAGGWVSGNTIYF.

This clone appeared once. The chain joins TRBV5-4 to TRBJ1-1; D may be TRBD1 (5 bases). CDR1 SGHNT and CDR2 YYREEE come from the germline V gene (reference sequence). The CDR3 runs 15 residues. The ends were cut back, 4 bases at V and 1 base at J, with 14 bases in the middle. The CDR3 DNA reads TGTGCCAGCAGCCCGGGGGTGCTGGGGAACACTGAAGCTTTCTTT. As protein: CASSPGVLGNTEAFF.

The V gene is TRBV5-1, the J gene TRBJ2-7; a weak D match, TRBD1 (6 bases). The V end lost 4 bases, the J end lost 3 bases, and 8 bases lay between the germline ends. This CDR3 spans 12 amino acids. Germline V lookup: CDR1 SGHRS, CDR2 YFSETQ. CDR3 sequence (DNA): TGCGCCAGCAGCCAACAGGGCTACGAGCAGTACTTC. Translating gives CASSQQGYEQYF.